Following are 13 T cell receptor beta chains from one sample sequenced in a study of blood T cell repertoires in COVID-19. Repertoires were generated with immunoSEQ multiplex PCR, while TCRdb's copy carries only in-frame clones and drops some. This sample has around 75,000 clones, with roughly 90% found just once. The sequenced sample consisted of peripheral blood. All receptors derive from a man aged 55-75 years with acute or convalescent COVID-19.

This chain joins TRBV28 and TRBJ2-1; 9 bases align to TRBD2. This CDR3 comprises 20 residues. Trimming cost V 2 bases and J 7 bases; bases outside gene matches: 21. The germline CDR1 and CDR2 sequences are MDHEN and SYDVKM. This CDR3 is CASSLAPLGAGGRERNEQFF. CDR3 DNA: TGTGCCAGCAGTTTAGCCCCCTTGGGAGCGGGAGGTCGAGAGAGGAATGAGCAGTTCTTC.

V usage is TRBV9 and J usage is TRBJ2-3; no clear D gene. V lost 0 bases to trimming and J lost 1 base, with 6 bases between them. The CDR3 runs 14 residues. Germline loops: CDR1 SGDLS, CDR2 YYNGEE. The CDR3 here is CASSVGWRTDTQYF. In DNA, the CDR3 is TGTGCCAGCAGCGTAGGGTGGCGCACAGATACGCAGTATTTT.

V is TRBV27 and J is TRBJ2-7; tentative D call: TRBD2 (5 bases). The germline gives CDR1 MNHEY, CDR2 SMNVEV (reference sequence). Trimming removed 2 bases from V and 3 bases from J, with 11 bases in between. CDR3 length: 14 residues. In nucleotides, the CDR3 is TGTGCCAGCAGTTTAACACTAGGGCGCTACGAGCAGTACTTC. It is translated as CASSLTLGRYEQYF.

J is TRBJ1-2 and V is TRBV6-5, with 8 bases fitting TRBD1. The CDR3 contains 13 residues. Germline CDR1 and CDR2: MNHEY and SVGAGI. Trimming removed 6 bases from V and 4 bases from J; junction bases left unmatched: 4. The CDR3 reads CASSHTGGYGYTF. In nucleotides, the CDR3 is TGTGCCAGCAGCCACACAGGGGGCTATGGCTACACCTTC.

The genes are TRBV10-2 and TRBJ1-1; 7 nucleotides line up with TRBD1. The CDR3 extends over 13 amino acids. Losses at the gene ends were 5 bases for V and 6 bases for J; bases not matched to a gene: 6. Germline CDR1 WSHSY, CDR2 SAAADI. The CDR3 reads CASSRQGRSEAFF. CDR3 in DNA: TGCGCCAGCAGTCGACAGGGAAGGTCTGAAGCTTTCTTT.

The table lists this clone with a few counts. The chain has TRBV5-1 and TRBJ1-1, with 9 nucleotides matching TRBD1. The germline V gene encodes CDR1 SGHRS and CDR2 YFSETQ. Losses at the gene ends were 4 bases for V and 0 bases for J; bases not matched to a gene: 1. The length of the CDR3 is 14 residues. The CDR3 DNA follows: TGCGCCAGCAGCAGGGACAGGGTGAACACTGAAGCTTTCTTT. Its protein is CASSRDRVNTEAFF.

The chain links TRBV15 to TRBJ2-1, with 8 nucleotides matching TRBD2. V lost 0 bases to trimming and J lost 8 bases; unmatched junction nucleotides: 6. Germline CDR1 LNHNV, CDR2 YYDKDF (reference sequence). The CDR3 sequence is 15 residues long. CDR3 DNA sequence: TGTGCCACCAGCAGAGATCCGGGACTAGTGTATGAGCAGTTCTTC. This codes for CATSRDPGLVYEQFF.

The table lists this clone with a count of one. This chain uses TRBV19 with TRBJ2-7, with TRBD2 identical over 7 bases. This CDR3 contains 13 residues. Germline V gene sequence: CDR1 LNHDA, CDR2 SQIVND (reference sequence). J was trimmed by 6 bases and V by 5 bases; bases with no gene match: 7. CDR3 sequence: CASSDRGVSEQYF. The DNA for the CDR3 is TGTGCCAGTAGTGATCGGGGGGTAAGCGAGCAGTACTTC.

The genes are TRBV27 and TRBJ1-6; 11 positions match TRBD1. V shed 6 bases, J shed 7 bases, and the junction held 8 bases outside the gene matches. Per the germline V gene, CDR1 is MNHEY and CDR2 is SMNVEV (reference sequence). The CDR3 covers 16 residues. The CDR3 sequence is CASRINRDRGNSPLHF. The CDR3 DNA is TGTGCCAGCAGAATTAACCGGGACAGGGGGAATTCACCCCTCCACTTT.

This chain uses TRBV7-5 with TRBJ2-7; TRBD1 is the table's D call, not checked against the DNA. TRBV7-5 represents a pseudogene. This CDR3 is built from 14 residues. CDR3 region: CVRTFPAPHYEQYF. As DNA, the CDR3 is TGTGTCAGAACCTTCCCCGCTCCACACTACGAGCAGTACTTC.

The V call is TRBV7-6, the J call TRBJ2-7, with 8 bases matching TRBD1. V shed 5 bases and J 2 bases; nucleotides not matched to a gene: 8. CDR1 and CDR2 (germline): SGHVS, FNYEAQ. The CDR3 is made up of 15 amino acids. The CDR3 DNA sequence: TGTGCCAGCAGCAAAGGACAGGGTCCTGCCTACGAGCAGTACTTC. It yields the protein CASSKGQGPAYEQYF.

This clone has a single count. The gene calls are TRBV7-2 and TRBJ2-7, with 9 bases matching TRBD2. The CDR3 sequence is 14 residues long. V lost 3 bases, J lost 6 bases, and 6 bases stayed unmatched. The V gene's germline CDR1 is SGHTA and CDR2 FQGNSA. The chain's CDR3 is CASSLPGLASEQYF. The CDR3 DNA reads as TGTGCCAGCAGCTTGCCGGGACTAGCATCCGAGCAGTACTTC.

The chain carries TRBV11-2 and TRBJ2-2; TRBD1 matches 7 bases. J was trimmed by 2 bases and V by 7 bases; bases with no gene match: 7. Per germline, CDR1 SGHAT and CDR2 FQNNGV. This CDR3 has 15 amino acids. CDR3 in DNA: TGTGCCAGCACCCTGACAGGGATTAACACCGGGGAGCTGTTTTTT. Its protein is CASTLTGINTGELFF.